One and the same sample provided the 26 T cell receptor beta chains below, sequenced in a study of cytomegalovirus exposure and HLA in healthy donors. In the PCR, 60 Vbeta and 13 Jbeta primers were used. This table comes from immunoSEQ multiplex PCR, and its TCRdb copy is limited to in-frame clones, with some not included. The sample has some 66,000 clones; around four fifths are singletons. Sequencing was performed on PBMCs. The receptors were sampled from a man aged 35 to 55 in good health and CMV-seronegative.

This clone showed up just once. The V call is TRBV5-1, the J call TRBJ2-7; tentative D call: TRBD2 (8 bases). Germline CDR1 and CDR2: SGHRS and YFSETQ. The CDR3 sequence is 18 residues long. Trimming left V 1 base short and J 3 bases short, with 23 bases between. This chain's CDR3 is CASSLLGTAGGVSYEQYF. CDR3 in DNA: TGCGCCAGCAGCTTGTTGGGGACAGCCGGGGGGGTTAGCTACGAGCAGTACTTC. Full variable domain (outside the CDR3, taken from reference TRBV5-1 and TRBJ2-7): KAGVTQTPRYLIKTRGQQVTLSCSPISGHRSVSWYQQTPGQGLQFLFEYFSETQRNKGNFPGRFSGRQFSNSRSEMNVSTLELGDSALYLCASSLLGTAGGVSYEQYFGPGTRLTVT.

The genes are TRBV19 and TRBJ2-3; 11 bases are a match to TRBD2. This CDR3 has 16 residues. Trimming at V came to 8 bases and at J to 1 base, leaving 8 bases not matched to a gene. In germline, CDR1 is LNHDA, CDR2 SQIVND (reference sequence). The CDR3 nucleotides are TGTGCCAGTTGTCTAGCGGGGGGAGGAGGCACAGATACGCAGTATTTT. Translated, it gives CASCLAGGGGTDTQYF.

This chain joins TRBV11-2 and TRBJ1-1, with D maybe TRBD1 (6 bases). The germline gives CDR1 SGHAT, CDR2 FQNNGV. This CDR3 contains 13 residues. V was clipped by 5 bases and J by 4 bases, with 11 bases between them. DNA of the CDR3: TGTGCCAGCAGCCAGGGGAGGGGCACTGAAGCTTTCTTT. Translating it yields CASSQGRGTEAFF.

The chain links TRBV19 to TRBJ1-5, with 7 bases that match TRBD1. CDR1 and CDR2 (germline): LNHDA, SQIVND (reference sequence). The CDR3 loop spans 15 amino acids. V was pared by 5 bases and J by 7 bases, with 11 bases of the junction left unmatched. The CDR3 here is CASSVSSPGGQPQHF. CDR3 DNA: TGTGCCAGTAGTGTCTCGTCCCCAGGGGGGCAGCCCCAGCATTTT. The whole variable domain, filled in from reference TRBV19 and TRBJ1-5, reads DGGITQSPKYLFRKEGQNVTLSCEQNLNHDAMYWYRQDPGQGLRLIYYSQIVNDFQKGDIAEGYSVSREKKESFPLTVTSAQKNPTAFYLCASSVSSPGGQPQHFGDGTRLSIL.

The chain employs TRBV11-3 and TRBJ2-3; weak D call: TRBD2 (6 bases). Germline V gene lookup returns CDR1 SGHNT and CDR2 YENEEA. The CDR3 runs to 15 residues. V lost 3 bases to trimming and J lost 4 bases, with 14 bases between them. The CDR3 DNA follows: TGTGCCAGCAGCTTTTCCACGGGAGTAGCAGATACGCAGTATTTT. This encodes CASSFSTGVADTQYF. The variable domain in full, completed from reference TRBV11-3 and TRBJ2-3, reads EAGVVQSPRYKIIEKKQPVAFWCNPISGHNTLYWYLQNLGQGPELLIRYENEEAVDDSQLPKDRFSAERLKGVDSTLKIQPAELGDSAVYLCASSFSTGVADTQYFGPGTRLTVL.

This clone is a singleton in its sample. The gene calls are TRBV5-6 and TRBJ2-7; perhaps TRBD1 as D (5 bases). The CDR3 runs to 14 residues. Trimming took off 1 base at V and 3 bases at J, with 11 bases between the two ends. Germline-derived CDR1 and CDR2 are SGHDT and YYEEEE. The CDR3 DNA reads TGTGCCAGCAGCTTGCTGACAGCCAACTACGAGCAGTACTTC. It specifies CASSLLTANYEQYF. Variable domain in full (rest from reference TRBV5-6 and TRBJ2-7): DAGVTQSPTHLIKTRGQQVTLRCSPKSGHDTVSWYQQALGQGPQFIFQYYEEEERQRGNFPDRFSGHQFPNYSSELNVNALLLGDSALYLCASSLLTANYEQYFGPGTRLTVT.

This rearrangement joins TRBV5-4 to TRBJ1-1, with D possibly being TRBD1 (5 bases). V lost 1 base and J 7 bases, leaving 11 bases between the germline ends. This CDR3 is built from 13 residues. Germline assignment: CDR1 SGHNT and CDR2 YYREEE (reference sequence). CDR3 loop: CASSLFMGREAFF. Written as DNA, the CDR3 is TGTGCCAGCAGCTTGTTTATGGGGCGTGAAGCTTTCTTT.

The CDR3 DNA reads TGTGCCAGCAGCTTGAGATATAGCGGCCAAGAGACCCAGTACTTC. This translates into CASSLRYSGQETQYF. The gene calls are TRBV7-9 and TRBJ2-5; D is possibly TRBD2 (6 bases). The CDR3 is 15 residues long. CDR1 and CDR2 (germline): SEHNR, FQNEAQ (reference sequence). Trimming left V 3 bases short and J 1 base short, with 12 bases between.

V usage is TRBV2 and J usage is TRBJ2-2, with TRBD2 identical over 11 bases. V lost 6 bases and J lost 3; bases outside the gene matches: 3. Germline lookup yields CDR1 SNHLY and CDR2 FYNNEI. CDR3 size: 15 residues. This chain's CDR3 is CASRVAGGHTGELFF. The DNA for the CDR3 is TGTGCCAGCAGAGTAGCGGGAGGGCACACCGGGGAGCTGTTTTTT.

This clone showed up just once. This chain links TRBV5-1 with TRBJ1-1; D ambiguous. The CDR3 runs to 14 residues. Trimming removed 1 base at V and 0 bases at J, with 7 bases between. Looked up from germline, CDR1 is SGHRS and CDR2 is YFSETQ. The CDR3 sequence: CASSLLAVNTEAFF. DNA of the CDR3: TGCGCCAGCAGCTTGTTGGCAGTGAACACTGAAGCTTTCTTT.

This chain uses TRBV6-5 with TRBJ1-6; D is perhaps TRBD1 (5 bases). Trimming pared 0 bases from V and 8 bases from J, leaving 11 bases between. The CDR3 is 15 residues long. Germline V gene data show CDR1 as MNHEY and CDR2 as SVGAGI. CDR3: CASSYSAGMDSPLHF. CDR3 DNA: TGTGCCAGCAGTTACTCCGCAGGGATGGATTCACCCCTCCACTTT.

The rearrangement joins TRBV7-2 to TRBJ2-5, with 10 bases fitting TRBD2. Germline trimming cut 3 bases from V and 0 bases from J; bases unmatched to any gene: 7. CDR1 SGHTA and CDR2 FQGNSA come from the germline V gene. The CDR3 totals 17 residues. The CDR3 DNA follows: TGTGCCAGCAGCTTTGGGCTAGCGGGGGCCAACCAAGAGACCCAGTACTTC. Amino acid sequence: CASSFGLAGANQETQYF.

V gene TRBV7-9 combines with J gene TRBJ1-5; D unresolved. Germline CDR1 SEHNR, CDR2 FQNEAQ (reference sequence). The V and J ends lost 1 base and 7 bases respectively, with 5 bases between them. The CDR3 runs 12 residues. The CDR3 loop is CASSLEHQPQHF. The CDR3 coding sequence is TGTGCCAGCAGCTTAGAGCACCAGCCCCAGCATTTT.

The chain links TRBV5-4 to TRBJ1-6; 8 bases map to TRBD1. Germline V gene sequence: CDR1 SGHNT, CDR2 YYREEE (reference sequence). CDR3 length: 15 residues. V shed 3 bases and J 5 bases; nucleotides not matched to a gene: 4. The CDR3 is CASSSRTGNNSPLHF. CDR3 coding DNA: TGTGCCAGCAGCTCACGGACAGGGAATAATTCACCCCTCCACTTT. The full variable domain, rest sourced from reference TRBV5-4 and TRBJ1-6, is ETGVTQSPTHLIKTRGQQVTLRCSSQSGHNTVSWYQQALGQGPQFIFQYYREEENGRGNFPPRFSGLQFPNYSSELNVNALELDDSALYLCASSSRTGNNSPLHFGNGTRLTVT.

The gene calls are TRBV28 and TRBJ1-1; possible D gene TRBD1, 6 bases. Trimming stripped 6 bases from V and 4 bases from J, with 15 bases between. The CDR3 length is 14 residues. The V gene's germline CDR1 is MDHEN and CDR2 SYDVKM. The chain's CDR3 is CASRPGGAGTEAFF. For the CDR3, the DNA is TGTGCCAGCAGGCCGGGGGGGGCCGGCACTGAAGCTTTCTTT.

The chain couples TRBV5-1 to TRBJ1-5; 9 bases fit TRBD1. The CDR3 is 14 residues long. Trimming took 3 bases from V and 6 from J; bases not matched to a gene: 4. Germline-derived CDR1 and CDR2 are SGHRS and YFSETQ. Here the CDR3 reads CASSSQGAGQPQHF. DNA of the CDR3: TGCGCCAGCAGCTCACAGGGGGCGGGTCAGCCCCAGCATTTT.

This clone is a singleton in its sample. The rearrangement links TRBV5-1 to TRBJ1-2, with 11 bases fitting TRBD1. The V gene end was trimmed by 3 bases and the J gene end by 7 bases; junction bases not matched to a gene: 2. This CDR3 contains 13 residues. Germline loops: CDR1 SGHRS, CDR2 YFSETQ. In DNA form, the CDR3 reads TGCGCCAGCAGCTCGGGACAGGGGGGTGGCTACACCTTC. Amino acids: CASSSGQGGGYTF.

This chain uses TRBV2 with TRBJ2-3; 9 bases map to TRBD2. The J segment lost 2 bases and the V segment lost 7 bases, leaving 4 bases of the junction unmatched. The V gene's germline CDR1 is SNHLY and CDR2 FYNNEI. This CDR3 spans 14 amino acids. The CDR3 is CASMLAGNTDTQYF. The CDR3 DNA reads TGTGCCAGCATGCTAGCGGGGAACACAGATACGCAGTATTTT.

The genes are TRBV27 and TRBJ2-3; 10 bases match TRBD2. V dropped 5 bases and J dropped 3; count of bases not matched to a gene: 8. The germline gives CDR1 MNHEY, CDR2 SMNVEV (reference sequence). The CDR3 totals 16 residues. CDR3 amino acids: CASSQIPLAGTDTQYF. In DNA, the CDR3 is TGTGCCAGCAGTCAGATTCCACTAGCGGGGACAGATACGCAGTATTTT.

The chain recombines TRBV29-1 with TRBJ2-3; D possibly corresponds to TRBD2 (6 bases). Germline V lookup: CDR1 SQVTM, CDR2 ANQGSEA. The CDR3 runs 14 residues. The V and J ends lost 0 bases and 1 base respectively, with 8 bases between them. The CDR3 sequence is CSVEEGGGTDTQYF. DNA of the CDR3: TGCAGCGTTGAAGAAGGAGGGGGCACAGATACGCAGTATTTT.

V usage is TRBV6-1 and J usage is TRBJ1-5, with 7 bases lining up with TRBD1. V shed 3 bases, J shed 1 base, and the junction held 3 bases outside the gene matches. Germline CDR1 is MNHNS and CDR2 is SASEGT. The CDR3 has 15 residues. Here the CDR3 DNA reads TGTGCCAGCAGTGACGGCAGGGGGAGCAATCAGCCCCAGCATTTT. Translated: CASSDGRGSNQPQHF.

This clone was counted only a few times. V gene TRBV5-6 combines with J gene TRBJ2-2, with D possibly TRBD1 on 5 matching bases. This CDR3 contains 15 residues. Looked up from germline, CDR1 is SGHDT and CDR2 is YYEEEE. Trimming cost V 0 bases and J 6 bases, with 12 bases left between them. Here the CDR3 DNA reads TGTGCCAGCAGCTTGGTGTTATCAGGGTCCGGGGAGCTGTTTTTT. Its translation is CASSLVLSGSGELFF.

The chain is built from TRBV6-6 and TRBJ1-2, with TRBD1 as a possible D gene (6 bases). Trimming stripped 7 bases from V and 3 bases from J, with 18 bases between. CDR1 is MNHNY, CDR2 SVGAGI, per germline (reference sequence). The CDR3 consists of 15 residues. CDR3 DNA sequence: TGTGCCAGCACCTCGATGGGAGGGGGGGACTATGGCTACACCTTC. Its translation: CASTSMGGGDYGYTF.

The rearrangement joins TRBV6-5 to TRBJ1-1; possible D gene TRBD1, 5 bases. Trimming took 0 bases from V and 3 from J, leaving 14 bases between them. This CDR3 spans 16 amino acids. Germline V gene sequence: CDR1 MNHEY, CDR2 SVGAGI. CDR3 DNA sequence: TGTGCCAGCAGTTACTCAGCAGGGTCCAGGGACACTGAAGCTTTCTTT. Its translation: CASSYSAGSRDTEAFF.

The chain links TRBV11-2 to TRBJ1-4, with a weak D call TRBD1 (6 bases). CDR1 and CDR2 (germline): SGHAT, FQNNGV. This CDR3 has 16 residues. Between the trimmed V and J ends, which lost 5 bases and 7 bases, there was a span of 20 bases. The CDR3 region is CASSLSFKGEGEKLFF. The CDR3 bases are TGTGCCAGCAGCCTAAGTTTTAAGGGGGAGGGTGAAAAACTGTTTTTT. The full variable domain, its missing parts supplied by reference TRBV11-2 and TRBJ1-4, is EAGVAQSPRYKIIEKRQSVAFWCNPISGHATLYWYQQILGQGPKLLIQFQNNGVVDDSQLPKDRFSAERLKGVDSTLKIQPAKLEDSAVYLCASSLSFKGEGEKLFFGSGTQLSVL.

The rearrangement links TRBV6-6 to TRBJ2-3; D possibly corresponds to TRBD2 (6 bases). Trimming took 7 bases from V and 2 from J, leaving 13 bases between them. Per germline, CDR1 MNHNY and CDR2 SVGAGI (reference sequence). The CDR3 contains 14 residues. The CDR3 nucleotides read TGTGCCAGCACCGGGACTCGGGACACAGATACGCAGTATTTT. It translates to CASTGTRDTDTQYF.